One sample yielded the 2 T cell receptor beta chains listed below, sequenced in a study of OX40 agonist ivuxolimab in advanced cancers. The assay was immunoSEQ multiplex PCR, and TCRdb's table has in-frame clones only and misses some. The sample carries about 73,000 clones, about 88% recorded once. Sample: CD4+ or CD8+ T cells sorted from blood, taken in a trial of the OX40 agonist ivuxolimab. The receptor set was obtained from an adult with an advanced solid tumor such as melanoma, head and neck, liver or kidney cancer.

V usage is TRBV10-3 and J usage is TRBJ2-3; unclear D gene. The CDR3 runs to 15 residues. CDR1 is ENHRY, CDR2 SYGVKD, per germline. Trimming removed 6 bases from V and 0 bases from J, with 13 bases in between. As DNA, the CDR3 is TGTGCCATCAGCAAAACAGATGCTAGCACAGATACGCAGTATTTT. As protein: CAISKTDASTDTQYF.

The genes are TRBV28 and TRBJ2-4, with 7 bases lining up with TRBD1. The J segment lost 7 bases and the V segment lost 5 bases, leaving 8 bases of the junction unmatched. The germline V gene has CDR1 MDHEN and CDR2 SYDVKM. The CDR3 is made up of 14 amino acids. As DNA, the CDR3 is TGTGCCAGCAGTATTAGACAGGGCGTCAACATTCAGTACTTC. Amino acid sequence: CASSIRQGVNIQYF. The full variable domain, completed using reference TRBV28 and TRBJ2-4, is DVKVTQSSRYLVKRTGEKVFLECVQDMDHENMFWYRQDPGLGLRLIYFSYDVKMKEKGDIPEGYSVSREKKERFSLILESASTNQTSMYLCASSIRQGVNIQYFGAGTRLSVL.